This TCR beta chain was captured in a study of T-cell memory formation after mild COVID-19. Study background: Clusters of TCRs were largely donor specific.

Note on this clonotype: The target antigen is unknown.

CDR1 is LNHDA and CDR2 is SQIVND in the germline V gene (reference sequence). The CDR3 consists of 15 residues. The V end lost 7 bases, the J end lost 1 base, and 16 bases lay between the germline ends. The study's findings and limits: Memory sampled before infection contained some responding clones, suggesting cross-reactive memory joined.

TCRdb reprocessed the 5' RACE reads via MiXCR and lists one record per CDR3 protein. The sample lists under 35,000 distinct CDR3 sequences, about 15% occurring once. The receptor was derived from an adult who had mild COVID-19 (a few samples of this study predate the infection). Cell type and time point are not known. The sample was PBMCs or a T cell subset sorted from them (not recorded which). The chain recombines TRBV19 with TRBJ1-1; D is perhaps TRBD1 (6 bases). This CDR3 is CASNRGLGRNTEAFF. In DNA, the CDR3 is TGTGCCAGTAATCGGGGGCTCGGGAGGAACACTGAAGCTTTCTTT. The whole variable domain, remainder taken from reference TRBV19 and TRBJ1-1, is DGGITQSPKYLFRKEGQNVTLSCEQNLNHDAMYWYRQDPGQGLRLIYYSQIVNDFQKGDIAEGYSVSREKKESFPLTVTSAQKNPTAFYLCASNRGLGRNTEAFFGQGTRLTVV.